This T cell receptor (beta chain) was identified in a study of human T cells and chemical hapten exposure. Study-wide background: Patches with 0.01% DPC went on the upper back, and the tests were read at 6 days. Among samples, TCR yields varied mainly because of small differences in pooled library volume. Alopecia areata, totalis and universalis patients, mostly female, were included. Points from the study as a whole: It was expanded TCRs that formed significantly more large CDR3 similarity clusters than controls did.

Time point: patch test 1, 2 weeks after DPC sensitization. Treatment of the sample: therapeutic diphenylcyclopropenone sensitization with weekly scalp DPC. This clonotype has just a few counts. What it recognizes is unknown. MiXCR, applied by TCRdb to the RACE reads, yields one record per CDR3 protein. Of approximately 74,000 distinct CDR3 sequences in the sample, 32% were seen once. CDR1 is LGHNA, CDR2 YSLEER, per germline. Trimming pared 4 bases from V and 6 bases from J, leaving 11 bases between. The CDR3 contains 13 residues. Material: whole blood, obtained in connection with sensitization to the hapten diphenylcyclopropenone (DPC). The J gene is TRBJ2-3, the V gene TRBV4-3; D unresolved. The receptor was derived from a man aged 35-49 years with alopecia areata. Some clones in this sample may be carry-over from other donors' samples. CDR3 nucleotide sequence: TGCGCCAGCAGCCTAAACCTAGAGGATACGCAGTATTTT. Encoded protein: CASSLNLEDTQYF.